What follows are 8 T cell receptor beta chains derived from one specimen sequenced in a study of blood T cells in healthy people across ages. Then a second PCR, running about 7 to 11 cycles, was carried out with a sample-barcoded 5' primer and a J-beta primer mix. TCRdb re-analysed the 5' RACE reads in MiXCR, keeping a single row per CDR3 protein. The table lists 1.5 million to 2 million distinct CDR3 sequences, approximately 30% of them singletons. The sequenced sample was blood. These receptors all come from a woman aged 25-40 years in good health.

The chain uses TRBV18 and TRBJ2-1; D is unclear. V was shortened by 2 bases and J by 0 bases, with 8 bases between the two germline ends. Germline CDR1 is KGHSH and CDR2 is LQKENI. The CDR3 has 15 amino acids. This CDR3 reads CASSPSSNSYNEQFF. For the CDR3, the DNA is TGTGCCAGCTCACCATCTTCCAACTCCTACAATGAGCAGTTCTTC.

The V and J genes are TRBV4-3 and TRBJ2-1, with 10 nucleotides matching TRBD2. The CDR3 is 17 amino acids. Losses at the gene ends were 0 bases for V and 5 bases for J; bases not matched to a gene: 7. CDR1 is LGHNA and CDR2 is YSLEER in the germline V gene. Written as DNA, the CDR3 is TGCGCCAGCAGCCAAGAGGGAGGGCTAGCGGGAGACAATGAGCAGTTCTTC. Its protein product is CASSQEGGLAGDNEQFF.

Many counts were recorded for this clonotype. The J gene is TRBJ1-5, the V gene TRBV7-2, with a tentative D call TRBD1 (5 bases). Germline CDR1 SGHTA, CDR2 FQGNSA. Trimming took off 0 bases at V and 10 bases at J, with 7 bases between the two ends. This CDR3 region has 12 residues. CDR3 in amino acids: CASSLAQGPQHF. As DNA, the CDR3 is TGTGCCAGCAGCTTAGCCCAGGGCCCCCAGCATTTT.

As DNA, the CDR3 is TGTGCCAGCAGCTGGCGGACAGCGAACACTGAAGCTTTCTTT. This gives the protein CASSWRTANTEAFF. This rearrangement joins TRBV5-5 to TRBJ1-1; D might be TRBD1 (6 bases). Per the germline V gene, CDR1 is SGHKS and CDR2 is YYEKEE (reference sequence). This CDR3 region has 14 residues. Trimming left V 3 bases short and J 1 base short, with 10 bases between.

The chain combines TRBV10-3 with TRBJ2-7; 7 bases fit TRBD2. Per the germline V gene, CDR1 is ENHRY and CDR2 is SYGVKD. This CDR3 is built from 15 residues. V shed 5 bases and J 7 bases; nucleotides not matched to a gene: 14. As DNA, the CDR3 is TGTGCCATCAGTCGAGGGAGGGACGCCCCGGGTGAGCAGTACTTC. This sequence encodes CAISRGRDAPGEQYF.

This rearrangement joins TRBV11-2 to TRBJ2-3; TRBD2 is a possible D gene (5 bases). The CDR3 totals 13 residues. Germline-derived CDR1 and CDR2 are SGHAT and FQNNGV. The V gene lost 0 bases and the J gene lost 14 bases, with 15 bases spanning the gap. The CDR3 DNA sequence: TGTGCCAGCAGCTTAGATCGAGGGCCCGCAGCGTATTTT. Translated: CASSLDRGPAAYF.

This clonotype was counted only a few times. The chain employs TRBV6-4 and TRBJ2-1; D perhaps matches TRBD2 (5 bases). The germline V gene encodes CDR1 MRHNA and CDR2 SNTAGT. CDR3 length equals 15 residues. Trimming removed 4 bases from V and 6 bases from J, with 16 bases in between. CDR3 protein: CASSVVGASANEQFF. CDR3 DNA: TGTGCCAGCAGTGTTGTGGGAGCTTCCGCCAATGAGCAGTTCTTC.

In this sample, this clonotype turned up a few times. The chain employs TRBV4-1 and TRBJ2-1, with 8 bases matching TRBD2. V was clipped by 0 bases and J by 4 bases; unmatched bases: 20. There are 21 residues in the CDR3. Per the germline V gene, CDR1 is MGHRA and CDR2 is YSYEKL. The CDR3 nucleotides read TGCGCCAGCAGCCAAGATCGGATGGGAGCGGGAGCCCCATTACCTTACAATGAGCAGTTCTTC. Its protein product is CASSQDRMGAGAPLPYNEQFF.